These T cell receptor beta chains were read from a single sample in a study of blood T cell repertoires in COVID-19. The assay was immunoSEQ multiplex PCR, and TCRdb's table has in-frame clones only and misses some. The table lists about 60,000 clones, around 90% of them singletons, with roughly 4% in the top ten. The sample consisted of peripheral blood. The receptors stem from a man aged 45 to 65 with active COVID-19. CDR3s include the opening cysteine and the closing phenylalanine or tryptophan. Fields, in order: J gene, V gene, D gene, clone size, CDR3 protein, CDR3 DNA. A D gene is named only where the DNA matches it firmly. Where a row states a size, it is once, few, many or the class of an expanded clone; other rows omit it.

J: TRBJ1-1; V: TRBV5-6; D: .; size: .; CDR3: CASSLTGWDTEAFF; DNA: TGTGCCAGCAGCTTGACAGGGTGGGACACTGAAGCTTTCTTT
J: TRBJ1-6; V: TRBV11-2; D: TRBD1; size: once; CDR3: CASSLGRGNSPLHF; DNA: TGTGCCAGCAGCTTAGGCAGGGGGAATTCACCCCTCCACTTT
J: TRBJ2-2; V: TRBV6-2/TRBV6-3; D: .; size: .; CDR3: CASSLSRYAGELFF; DNA: TGTGCCAGCAGCCTATCTAGGTACGCCGGGGAGCTGTTTTTT
J: TRBJ1-1; V: TRBV10-2; D: .; size: .; CDR3: CASLVGVGTEAFF; DNA: TGCGCCAGCCTGGTCGGGGTGGGCACTGAAGCTTTCTTT
J: TRBJ1-2; V: TRBV19; D: .; size: .; CDR3: CASSRRDRGYTF; DNA: TGTGCCAGTAGTAGGAGGGATCGAGGCTACACCTTC
J: TRBJ1-1; V: TRBV5-1; D: .; size: once; CDR3: CASSRAEPGKAFF; DNA: TGCGCCAGCAGCCGGGCGGAGCCGGGGAAAGCTTTCTTT
J: TRBJ2-7; V: TRBV5-1; D: TRBD1; size: .; CDR3: CASSRVRQGLRNWEQYF; DNA: TGCGCCAGCAGCCGAGTCCGACAGGGGCTAAGAAATTGGGAGCAGTACTTC
J: TRBJ2-7; V: TRBV29-1; D: TRBD1; size: .; CDR3: CSVGKGAGRDEQYF; DNA: TGCAGCGTTGGCAAGGGGGCTGGACGTGACGAGCAGTACTTC
J: TRBJ1-1; V: TRBV7-9; D: .; size: .; CDR3: CASSLGEVPKAFF; DNA: TGTGCCAGCAGCTTAGGTGAGGTACCTAAGGCTTTCTTT
J: TRBJ2-5; V: TRBV7-2; D: .; size: .; CDR3: CASSGKLRGLLGETQYF; DNA: TGTGCCAGCAGCGGAAAGCTAAGAGGACTGTTAGGGGAGACCCAGTACTTC
J: TRBJ1-2; V: TRBV6-5; D: TRBD1; size: .; CDR3: CASKITGEGYGYTF; DNA: TGTGCCAGCAAAATTACAGGGGAAGGCTATGGCTACACCTTC